These T cell receptor beta chains were read from a single sample in a study of blood T cell repertoires in COVID-19. Using immunoSEQ multiplex PCR, the repertoire was profiled, and TCRdb retains in-frame clones only, with some absent. The sample shows roughly 230,000 clones, over 80% of them seen only once. Source material: peripheral blood. The receptors were sampled from a human donor in a cohort sampled during active COVID-19. The CDR3 runs from the conserved cysteine through the conserved F or W. A D gene is named only where the DNA matches it firmly. The size of a clone is reported for some rows only, either as once, few or many, or as a class for expanded clones.

CDR3nt: TGTGCCAGCACCCGGGACAGAGACAATCAGCCCCAGCATTTT
CDR3aa: CASTRDRDNQPQHF
d_gene: TRBD1
abundance: -
v_gene: TRBV7-9
j_gene: TRBJ1-5

CDR3nt: TGTGCCAGCCGGGGGGCAGGGGAGACCCAGTACTTC
CDR3aa: CASRGAGETQYF
d_gene: -
abundance: -
v_gene: TRBV27
j_gene: TRBJ2-5

CDR3nt: TGTGCCAGCAGCACCGACAGGAGCTCCTACAATGAGCAGTTCTTC
CDR3aa: CASSTDRSSYNEQFF
d_gene: -
abundance: -
v_gene: TRBV5-4
j_gene: TRBJ2-1

CDR3nt: TGTGCCAGCAGCTCTGATGGGACAGGGGGCACTGAAGCTTTCTTT
CDR3aa: CASSSDGTGGTEAFF
d_gene: TRBD1
abundance: -
v_gene: TRBV5-6
j_gene: TRBJ1-1

CDR3nt: TGTGCCAGCAGCTCCTCGGGGGTCTTATACGAGCAGTACTTC
CDR3aa: CASSSSGVLYEQYF
d_gene: -
abundance: -
v_gene: TRBV11-2
j_gene: TRBJ2-7

CDR3nt: TGCGCCAGCAGCCCGGCCGGGGGTGCTAGCACAGATACGCAGTATTTT
CDR3aa: CASSPAGGASTDTQYF
d_gene: -
abundance: once
v_gene: TRBV5-1
j_gene: TRBJ2-3

CDR3nt: TGTGCCACCGCAGGCCGCCTAGCGGGGGGGCAAGATACGCAGTATTTT
CDR3aa: CATAGRLAGGQDTQYF
d_gene: TRBD2
abundance: -
v_gene: TRBV11-1
j_gene: TRBJ2-3

CDR3nt: TGTGCCAGCAGCTTAGAGACAGGGAATCCTATGGGAGCTTTCTTT
CDR3aa: CASSLETGNPMGAFF
d_gene: TRBD1
abundance: -
v_gene: TRBV11-3
j_gene: TRBJ1-1

CDR3nt: TGCGCCAGCAGCCAGGACAGGGGTACCTACGAGCAGTACTTC
CDR3aa: CASSQDRGTYEQYF
d_gene: TRBD1
abundance: -
v_gene: TRBV4-1
j_gene: TRBJ2-7

CDR3nt: TGTGCCAGCAGTTTGGACAGGGGGCATGGAAACACCATATATTTT
CDR3aa: CASSLDRGHGNTIYF
d_gene: TRBD1
abundance: once
v_gene: TRBV27
j_gene: TRBJ1-3

CDR3nt: TGTGCCAGCAGCTTAGGGCAGGGGCAAGATAACTATGGCTACACCTTC
CDR3aa: CASSLGQGQDNYGYTF
d_gene: -
abundance: -
v_gene: TRBV7-9
j_gene: TRBJ1-2

CDR3nt: TGTGCCAGCAGCTGGGGGGACTCTGGGGCCAACGTCCTGACTTTC
CDR3aa: CASSWGDSGANVLTF
d_gene: -
abundance: -
v_gene: TRBV7-2
j_gene: TRBJ2-6

CDR3nt: TGTGCCAGCAGTGAAGGACAGTGGAACACTGAAGCTTTCTTT
CDR3aa: CASSEGQWNTEAFF
d_gene: -
abundance: -
v_gene: TRBV25-1
j_gene: TRBJ1-1

CDR3nt: TGTGCCAGCTCACCCCCGAGAACCGGAAACACCATATATTTT
CDR3aa: CASSPPRTGNTIYF
d_gene: -
abundance: -
v_gene: TRBV18
j_gene: TRBJ1-3

CDR3nt: TGTGCCAGTGTAACCGGGACACGTTCAATGAACACTGAAGCTTTCTTT
CDR3aa: CASVTGTRSMNTEAFF
d_gene: -
abundance: -
v_gene: TRBV19
j_gene: TRBJ1-1

CDR3nt: TGTGCCAGCAGCTCCCCTGGGACACCAAGGATCCACACTGAAGCTTTCTTT
CDR3aa: CASSSPGTPRIHTEAFF
d_gene: -
abundance: -
v_gene: TRBV12-1
j_gene: TRBJ1-1

CDR3nt: TGTGCCAGCAGTGCAGGGATTTCATACGAGCAGTACTTC
CDR3aa: CASSAGISYEQYF
d_gene: -
abundance: once
v_gene: TRBV12-3/TRBV12-4
j_gene: TRBJ2-7

CDR3nt: TGTGCCACCAGTGATTCAGGCGGGACAGATACGCAGTATTTT
CDR3aa: CATSDSGGTDTQYF
d_gene: -
abundance: -
v_gene: TRBV24-1
j_gene: TRBJ2-3

CDR3nt: TGCAGCGTTGACAGACAGTCAGGGGGGGAGACCCAGTACTTC
CDR3aa: CSVDRQSGGETQYF
d_gene: -
abundance: -
v_gene: TRBV29-1
j_gene: TRBJ2-5

CDR3nt: TGTGCCATCAGTGAGGTACAGGGTTTTAACACCGGGGAGCTGTTTTTT
CDR3aa: CAISEVQGFNTGELFF
d_gene: -
abundance: -
v_gene: TRBV10-3
j_gene: TRBJ2-2

CDR3nt: TGCGCCAGCAGACAGAATCAGGGAAATGAGCAGTTCTTC
CDR3aa: CASRQNQGNEQFF
d_gene: -
abundance: -
v_gene: TRBV5-1
j_gene: TRBJ2-1

CDR3nt: TGTGCCAGTAGTCTCAGGGATCAGCCCCAGCATTTT
CDR3aa: CASSLRDQPQHF
d_gene: -
abundance: -
v_gene: TRBV19
j_gene: TRBJ1-5

CDR3nt: TGTGCCAGCAGACTAGCGGGCTACGAGCAGTACTTC
CDR3aa: CASRLAGYEQYF
d_gene: TRBD2
abundance: -
v_gene: TRBV2
j_gene: TRBJ2-7

CDR3nt: TGTGCCAGCAGTTCTAGAGGGCCGAACACCGGGGAGCTGTTTTTT
CDR3aa: CASSSRGPNTGELFF
d_gene: -
abundance: -
v_gene: TRBV6-5
j_gene: TRBJ2-2

CDR3nt: TGTGCCAGCAGTGAACTCCAGGGAATTGAAGCTTTCTTT
CDR3aa: CASSELQGIEAFF
d_gene: -
abundance: -
v_gene: TRBV6-1
j_gene: TRBJ1-1

CDR3nt: TGCAGCGTTGGTGTGGGGGGAGGGCCCCAGCATTTT
CDR3aa: CSVGVGGGPQHF
d_gene: -
abundance: -
v_gene: TRBV29-1
j_gene: TRBJ1-5

CDR3nt: TGTGCCAGCAGTTTTCTGACAGGGGGCACTGAAGCTTTCTTT
CDR3aa: CASSFLTGGTEAFF
d_gene: TRBD1
abundance: once
v_gene: TRBV27
j_gene: TRBJ1-1

CDR3nt: TGTGCCAGCAGCCCGGGACTAGCGGGGGGCCTTCACTACAATGAGCAGTTCTTC
CDR3aa: CASSPGLAGGLHYNEQFF
d_gene: TRBD2
abundance: -
v_gene: TRBV7-9
j_gene: TRBJ2-1

CDR3nt: TGCAGCGTCAACACCCCGGGACAGGGGGCTTCTGGGGCCAACGTCCTGACTTTC
CDR3aa: CSVNTPGQGASGANVLTF
d_gene: TRBD1
abundance: once
v_gene: TRBV29-1
j_gene: TRBJ2-6

CDR3nt: TGTGCCAGCAGCTTTTCGGGGAGCTCCTACAATGAGCAGTTCTTC
CDR3aa: CASSFSGSSYNEQFF
d_gene: -
abundance: -
v_gene: TRBV11-2
j_gene: TRBJ2-1

CDR3nt: TGTGCCAGCAGTTGGGACAGTAATTCACCCCTCCACTTT
CDR3aa: CASSWDSNSPLHF
d_gene: TRBD1
abundance: -
v_gene: TRBV6-5
j_gene: TRBJ1-6

CDR3nt: TGTGCCAGTAGTCTAGCGGGGGTATCCTCCTACGAGCAGTACTTC
CDR3aa: CASSLAGVSSYEQYF
d_gene: TRBD2
abundance: -
v_gene: TRBV19
j_gene: TRBJ2-7

CDR3nt: TGTGCCAGCAGTGAAGGCCCTAGCGGGGGGCAGCAAGATACGCAGTATTTT
CDR3aa: CASSEGPSGGQQDTQYF
d_gene: TRBD2
abundance: -
v_gene: TRBV2
j_gene: TRBJ2-3

CDR3nt: TGTGCCAGCAGCACCATCCGGGCTAGCGGGGTCTACGAGCAGTACTTC
CDR3aa: CASSTIRASGVYEQYF
d_gene: TRBD2
abundance: -
v_gene: TRBV5-6
j_gene: TRBJ2-7

CDR3nt: TGTGCCAGCAGCCTTAATTACGAGCAGTACTTC
CDR3aa: CASSLNYEQYF
d_gene: -
abundance: -
v_gene: TRBV7-9
j_gene: TRBJ2-7

CDR3nt: TGCGCCAGCAGCTTGGCCTATCTAGCGGGAGGATATGAGCAGTTCTTC
CDR3aa: CASSLAYLAGGYEQFF
d_gene: TRBD2
abundance: -
v_gene: TRBV5-1
j_gene: TRBJ2-1

CDR3nt: TGTGCCAGTATGGCGACTAGCGGGCGTGGCAATGAGCAGTTCTTC
CDR3aa: CASMATSGRGNEQFF
d_gene: TRBD2
abundance: -
v_gene: TRBV19
j_gene: TRBJ2-1

CDR3nt: TGCGCCAGCAGGCCCGGGACAAATAGCAATCAGCCCCAGCATTTT
CDR3aa: CASRPGTNSNQPQHF
d_gene: -
abundance: -
v_gene: TRBV5-1
j_gene: TRBJ1-5

CDR3nt: TGTGCCAGCAGTTCCGACTCGATTAACACTGAAGCTTTCTTT
CDR3aa: CASSSDSINTEAFF
d_gene: -
abundance: -
v_gene: TRBV28
j_gene: TRBJ1-1

CDR3nt: TGTGCCAGCACCCTAGGCGGGGGGGCGCACGGTGAGCAGTTCTTC
CDR3aa: CASTLGGGAHGEQFF
d_gene: TRBD2
abundance: few
v_gene: TRBV18
j_gene: TRBJ2-1

CDR3nt: TGTGCCAGCAGCTTACAGGGACAGGGCGTTGGAAACACCATATATTTT
CDR3aa: CASSLQGQGVGNTIYF
d_gene: TRBD1
abundance: once
v_gene: TRBV7-2
j_gene: TRBJ1-3

CDR3nt: TGTGCCACCAGTGGCTCTAACAGGGGGTTTTCCTACAATGAGCAGTTCTTC
CDR3aa: CATSGSNRGFSYNEQFF
d_gene: TRBD1
abundance: -
v_gene: TRBV24-1
j_gene: TRBJ2-1

CDR3nt: TGCGCCAGCAGCCAAGGCGAACAGGGTCGCGACTATGGCTACACCTTC
CDR3aa: CASSQGEQGRDYGYTF
d_gene: -
abundance: -
v_gene: TRBV4-1
j_gene: TRBJ1-2

CDR3nt: TGTGCCACCAGCAGAGATCATGCTAGTGGAGAGACCCAGTACTTC
CDR3aa: CATSRDHASGETQYF
d_gene: -
abundance: -
v_gene: TRBV15
j_gene: TRBJ2-5

CDR3nt: TGTGCCAGCAGCAAAGAACAAGACTGCTTCTCCTACGAGCAGTACTTC
CDR3aa: CASSKEQDCFSYEQYF
d_gene: -
abundance: -
v_gene: TRBV21-1
j_gene: TRBJ2-7

CDR3nt: TGTGCCAGCAGTTTTAACAGGGGGGATCAGCCCCAGCATTTT
CDR3aa: CASSFNRGDQPQHF
d_gene: TRBD1
abundance: -
v_gene: TRBV28
j_gene: TRBJ1-5

CDR3nt: TGTGCCAGCCGACGACTCGGGGGAGGATATGGCTACACCTTC
CDR3aa: CASRRLGGGYGYTF
d_gene: -
abundance: -
v_gene: TRBV11-2
j_gene: TRBJ1-2

CDR3nt: TGTGCCAGCAGCTTACTAGCGCAAGAGACCCAGTACTTC
CDR3aa: CASSLLAQETQYF
d_gene: -
abundance: -
v_gene: TRBV11-2
j_gene: TRBJ2-5

CDR3nt: TGTGCCAGCAGCCCGGATCGGGGAGGGGAGACCCAGTACTTC
CDR3aa: CASSPDRGGETQYF
d_gene: TRBD2
abundance: -
v_gene: TRBV7-2
j_gene: TRBJ2-5

CDR3nt: TGCGCCAGCAGCTTTGGACAGGGGAGATCACCCGGGGAGCTGTTTTTT
CDR3aa: CASSFGQGRSPGELFF
d_gene: TRBD1
abundance: -
v_gene: TRBV5-1
j_gene: TRBJ2-2

CDR3nt: TGTGCCAGCAGTCCGCAACAGGGGGCGATGGCTTTCTTT
CDR3aa: CASSPQQGAMAFF
d_gene: TRBD1
abundance: -
v_gene: TRBV6-4
j_gene: TRBJ1-1

CDR3nt: TGTGCCAGCAGTACGGGACAGGGGGCGAAGCAGCCCCAGCATTTT
CDR3aa: CASSTGQGAKQPQHF
d_gene: TRBD1
abundance: few
v_gene: TRBV28
j_gene: TRBJ1-5